This T cell receptor (beta chain) was sequenced in a study of OX40 agonist ivuxolimab in advanced cancers. The data were produced by immunoSEQ multiplex PCR, yet TCRdb's version contains in-frame clones alone and is incomplete. The data show about 48,000 clones, with about 83% seen just once and 1.2% held by the top ten. After removal of 3 bases from V and 4 bases from J, the junction contained 6 bases not matched to a gene. The CDR3 is 14 residues long. Germline CDR1 SQVTM, CDR2 ANQGSEA. The receptor's source is an adult with an advanced solid tumor such as melanoma, head and neck, liver or kidney cancer. The V call is TRBV29-1, the J call TRBJ1-1; 9 bases align to TRBD1. The sample was CD4+ or CD8+ T cells sorted from blood, taken in a trial of the OX40 agonist ivuxolimab. DNA for the CDR3: TGCAGCGTTGACTTATCGGGACAGGGCACTGAAGCTTTCTTT. As protein: CSVDLSGQGTEAFF.